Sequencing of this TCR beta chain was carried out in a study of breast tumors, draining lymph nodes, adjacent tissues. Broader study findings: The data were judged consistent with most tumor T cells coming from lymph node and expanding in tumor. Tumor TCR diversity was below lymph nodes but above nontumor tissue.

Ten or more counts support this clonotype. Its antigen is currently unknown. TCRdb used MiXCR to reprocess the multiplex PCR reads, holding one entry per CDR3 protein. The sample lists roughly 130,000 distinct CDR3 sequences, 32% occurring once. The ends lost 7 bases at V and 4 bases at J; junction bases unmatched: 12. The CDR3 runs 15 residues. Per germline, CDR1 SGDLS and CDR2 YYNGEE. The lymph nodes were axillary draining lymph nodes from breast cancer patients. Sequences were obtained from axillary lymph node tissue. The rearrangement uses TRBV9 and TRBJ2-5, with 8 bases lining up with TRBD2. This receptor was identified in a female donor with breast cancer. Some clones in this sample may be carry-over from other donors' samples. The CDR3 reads CASGGSGALGETQYF. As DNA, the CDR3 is TGTGCCAGCGGGGGTAGCGGGGCCCTCGGAGAGACCCAGTACTTC.